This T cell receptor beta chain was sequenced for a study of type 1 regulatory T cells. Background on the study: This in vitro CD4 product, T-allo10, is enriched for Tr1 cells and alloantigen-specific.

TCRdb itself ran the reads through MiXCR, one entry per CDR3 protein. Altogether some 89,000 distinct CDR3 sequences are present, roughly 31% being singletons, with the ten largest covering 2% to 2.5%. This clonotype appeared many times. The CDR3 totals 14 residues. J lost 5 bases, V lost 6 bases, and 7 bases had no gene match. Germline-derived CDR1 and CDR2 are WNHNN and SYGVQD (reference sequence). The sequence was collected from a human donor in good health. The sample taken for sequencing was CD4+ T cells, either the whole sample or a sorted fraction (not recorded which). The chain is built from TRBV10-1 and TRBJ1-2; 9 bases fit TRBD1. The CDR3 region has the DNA TGCGCCAGCAGCCCTCTCGGGACAGGGTATGGCTACACCTTC. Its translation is CASSPLGTGYGYTF.